The next 9 T cell receptor beta chains were all read from a single sample in a study of CD8 T cells in Susac syndrome. RNA, at roughly 0.45 to 1 ug, was reverse transcribed with random hexamers. TCRdb itself ran the immunoSEQ multiplex PCR reads through MiXCR, one entry per CDR3 protein. The sample lists some 99,000 distinct CDR3 sequences, 90% to 98% occurring once. What was sequenced was CD4+ T cells from PBMCs. Receptors were obtained from a human donor in good health.

The V and J genes are TRBV20-1 and TRBJ2-5, with TRBD2 matching over 8 bases. Germline values: CDR1 DFQATT, CDR2 SNEGSKA (reference sequence). CDR3 length equals 16 residues. Losses at the gene ends were 5 bases for V and 1 base for J; bases not matched to a gene: 12. The CDR3 DNA is TGCAGTGCTGGGGCCGGGACGGGGGGGATCCAAGAGACCCAGTACTTC. This codes for CSAGAGTGGIQETQYF.

This clonotype was seen once. The chain carries TRBV29-1 and TRBJ2-6, with 12 bases fitting TRBD1. CDR1 and CDR2 from the germline V gene are SQVTM and ANQGSEA. This CDR3 region has 15 residues. In DNA, the CDR3 is TGCAGGACCGGGACAGGGGGCGCTGGGGCCAACGTCCTGACTTTC. It encodes CRTGTGGAGANVLTF.

This sequence joins TRBV27 and TRBJ1-1, with a tentative D call TRBD1 (6 bases). In germline, CDR1 is MNHEY, CDR2 SMNVEV (reference sequence). This CDR3 spans 14 amino acids. The ends were cut back, 8 bases at V and 4 bases at J, with 17 bases in the middle. In nucleotides, the CDR3 is TGTGCCAGCCGACCGGGGGGCTTAGTCACTGAAGCTTTCTTT. As protein: CASRPGGLVTEAFF.

This sequence joins TRBV29-1 and TRBJ2-7, with a weak D call TRBD1 (6 bases). The CDR3 consists of 13 residues. Germline CDR1 is SQVTM and CDR2 is ANQGSEA. Trimming stripped 5 bases from V and 3 bases from J, with 14 bases between. This CDR3 reads CSVSGTTDYEQYF. CDR3 coding DNA: TGCAGCGTTTCAGGGACAACTGACTACGAGCAGTACTTC.

This clonotype was seen just once. The chain couples TRBV9 to TRBJ2-3; TRBD1 matches 7 bases. CDR3 length: 15 amino acids. With V trimmed by 1 base and J by 4 bases, 6 bases remained unmatched. Germline V CDR1 and CDR2: SGDLS, YYNGEE. Here the CDR3 reads CASSVMTGIADTQYF. For the CDR3, the DNA is TGTGCCAGCAGCGTAATGACAGGGATAGCAGATACGCAGTATTTT.

The genes are TRBV29-1 and TRBJ1-1; 8 nucleotides line up with TRBD1. V shed 4 bases, J shed 2 bases, and the junction held 3 bases outside the gene matches. The germline V gene has CDR1 SQVTM and CDR2 ANQGSEA. The CDR3 is made up of 13 amino acids. The CDR3 loop reads CSVGTGLNTEAFF. CDR3 bases: TGCAGCGTTGGGACAGGGTTAAACACTGAAGCTTTCTTT.

Turning to this clonotype: At one end, the junction sequence differs from germline, possibly due to a read error. The rearrangement uses TRBV7-9 and TRBJ1-1; tentatively, D is TRBD1 (6 bases). Germline V gene sequence: CDR1 SEHNR, CDR2 FQNEAQ (reference sequence). This CDR3 region has 14 residues. CDR3 region: CASSSGQSNTEAFF. The CDR3 DNA is TGTGCCAGCAGCTCCGGACAGTCGAACACCGAAGCTTTCTTT. Full variable domain (outside the CDR3, taken from reference TRBV7-9 and TRBJ1-1): DTGVSQNPRHKITKRGQNVTFRCDPISEHNRLYWYRQTLGQGPEFLTYFQNEAQLEKSRLLSDRFSAERPKGSFSTLEIQRTEQGDSAMYLCASSSGQSNTEAFFGQGTRLTVV.

The V call is TRBV11-2, the J call TRBJ2-4; 12 bases fit TRBD1. Looked up from germline, CDR1 is SGHAT and CDR2 is FQNNGV. V shed 5 bases and J 9 bases; nucleotides not matched to a gene: 8. This CDR3 contains 15 residues. CDR3 sequence: CASSPRDRGLGIQYF. The CDR3 coding sequence is TGTGCCAGCAGCCCCCGGGACAGGGGGCTGGGCATTCAGTACTTC.

This rearrangement joins TRBV29-1 to TRBJ1-2; 9 positions match TRBD1. J gave up 6 bases and V 7 bases, and 6 bases lay outside the gene matches. The CDR3 has 12 residues. Per the germline V gene, CDR1 is SQVTM and CDR2 is ANQGSEA. For the CDR3, the DNA is TGCAGCGCCGGGGACAGGGCCGATGGCTACACCTTC. Amino acid sequence: CSAGDRADGYTF.